Listed below are T cell receptor beta chains from one sample, sequenced in a study of shared clonotypes between healthy human individuals. TCRdb's copy holds only in-frame clones and misses some; the assay was immunoSEQ multiplex PCR. The sample shows about 2.4 million clones, 85% to 95% of them seen only once. Material for sequencing was naive CD4+ T cells sorted from blood. The receptor source for this set is a man aged 18 to 29 in good health. Each CDR3 is given with its conserved first and last residue. A D gene is named only where the DNA matches it firmly. Part of the rows lack a size; the others show once, few, many or a class for expanded clones.

len: 13; v_gene: TRBV7-9; abundance: -; j_gene: TRBJ1-1; d_gene: -; CDR3aa: CASSLQESTEAFF; CDR3nt: TGTGCCAGCAGCTTACAGGAGAGCACTGAAGCTTTCTTT
len: 15; v_gene: TRBV11-2; abundance: -; j_gene: TRBJ2-3; d_gene: -; CDR3aa: CASSLGGGDTDTQYF; CDR3nt: TGTGCCAGCAGCTTAGGCGGCGGAGACACAGATACGCAGTATTTT
len: 13; v_gene: TRBV29-1; abundance: -; j_gene: TRBJ2-5; d_gene: -; CDR3aa: CSVERNRQETQYF; CDR3nt: TGCAGCGTTGAGCGGAACCGCCAAGAGACCCAGTACTTC
len: 16; v_gene: TRBV18; abundance: -; j_gene: TRBJ2-6; d_gene: -; CDR3aa: CASSNIHGSGANVLTF; CDR3nt: TGTGCCAGCTCAAATATCCACGGATCTGGGGCCAACGTCCTGACTTTC
len: 15; v_gene: TRBV19; abundance: -; j_gene: TRBJ2-7; d_gene: TRBD2; CDR3aa: CASSIRLAGSGEQYF; CDR3nt: TGTGCCAGTAGTATCCGACTAGCGGGGTCCGGGGAGCAGTACTTC
len: 14; v_gene: TRBV6-6; abundance: -; j_gene: TRBJ1-4; d_gene: -; CDR3aa: CASSQLGTNEKLFF; CDR3nt: TGTGCCAGCAGTCAATTAGGCACTAATGAAAAACTGTTTTTT
len: 13; v_gene: TRBV30; abundance: -; j_gene: TRBJ2-7; d_gene: -; CDR3aa: CAWSAGFSYEQYF; CDR3nt: TGTGCCTGGAGTGCCGGCTTCTCCTACGAGCAGTACTTC
len: 14; v_gene: TRBV19; abundance: -; j_gene: TRBJ2-7; d_gene: -; CDR3aa: CASCFNRDSYEQYF; CDR3nt: TGTGCCAGTTGTTTTAACAGGGATTCCTACGAGCAGTACTTC
len: 15; v_gene: TRBV10-3; abundance: few; j_gene: TRBJ2-1; d_gene: TRBD2; CDR3aa: CAISGASGAYNEQFF; CDR3nt: TGTGCCATCAGTGGAGCTAGCGGGGCCTACAATGAGCAGTTCTTC
len: 15; v_gene: TRBV4-1; abundance: -; j_gene: TRBJ2-1; d_gene: TRBD2; CDR3aa: CASSHPSGGVNEQFF; CDR3nt: TGCGCCAGCAGCCACCCCAGCGGGGGGGTCAATGAGCAGTTCTTC
len: 15; v_gene: TRBV27; abundance: -; j_gene: TRBJ1-1; d_gene: TRBD1; CDR3aa: CASSTQLTGGTEAFF; CDR3nt: TGTGCCAGCAGTACCCAGTTGACAGGGGGCACTGAAGCTTTCTTT